These 27 T cell receptor beta chains came from one sample sequenced in a study of metastatic and nonmetastatic thyroid tumors. There were no patients who had received any treatment before thyroid surgery. MiXCR was used by TCRdb to re-call the PCR reads. The sample lists about 38,000 clones, less than 50% seen once, with roughly 25% in the top ten. The sequenced sample consisted of tumor tissue. Receptors originate from a male donor with papillary thyroid cancer or a benign thyroid nodule (not recorded which). Some clones in this sample may be carry-over from other donors' samples.

The chain joins TRBV9 to TRBJ1-4; D gene unclear. The CDR3 contains 15 residues. Looked up from germline, CDR1 is SGDLS and CDR2 is YYNGEE. The CDR3 region has the DNA TGTCCCGCCCCGGATCCCCTCGCAACTAATGAAAAACTGTTTTTT. This encodes CPAPDPLATNEKLFF.

The table lists this clone with a few counts. The V and J genes are TRBV6-4 and TRBJ2-2; D is ambiguous. In germline, CDR1 is MRHNA, CDR2 SNTAGT. The V end was cut by 0 bases, the J end by 1 base, with 12 bases between. The CDR3 is 17 amino acids. The CDR3 here is CASSDSLSTWNTGELFF. As DNA, the CDR3 is TGTGCCAGCAGTGACTCCCTTAGCACATGGAACACCGGGGAGCTGTTTTTT.

The chain has TRBV7-2 and TRBJ1-2; possible D gene TRBD1, 5 bases. Trimming stripped 0 bases from V and 4 bases from J, with 21 bases between. The CDR3 is 18 amino acids. CDR1 is SGHTA, CDR2 FQGNSA, per germline. The CDR3 reads CASSLAGMGPGRLYGYTF. CDR3 nucleotides: TGTGCCAGCAGCTTAGCGGGTATGGGACCGGGTCGCCTCTATGGCTACACCTTC.

The chain is built from TRBV5-1 and TRBJ2-1; 7 bases line up with TRBD1. The CDR3 covers 18 residues. Per the germline V gene, CDR1 is SGHRS and CDR2 is YFSETQ. The junction had 10 bases not matched to a gene; V was cut back by 1 base and J by 0 bases. This CDR3 reads CASSLMTGSASSYNEQFF. The CDR3 nucleotides read TGCGCCAGCAGCTTGATGACAGGGAGTGCGTCCTCCTACAATGAGCAGTTCTTC. Looking up the rest from reference TRBV5-1 and TRBJ2-1 gives the full variable domain: KAGVTQTPRYLIKTRGQQVTLSCSPISGHRSVSWYQQTPGQGLQFLFEYFSETQRNKGNFPGRFSGRQFSNSRSEMNVSTLELGDSALYLCASSLMTGSASSYNEQFFGPGTRLTVL.

The rearrangement uses TRBV20-1 and TRBJ1-2; D ambiguous. Trimming pared 5 bases from V and 2 bases from J, leaving 15 bases between. CDR1 and CDR2 (germline): DFQATT, SNEGSKA (reference sequence). The CDR3 runs to 14 residues. CDR3 amino acids: CSAQALRGNYGYTF. The CDR3 coding sequence is TGCAGTGCTCAGGCCCTGCGAGGGAACTATGGCTACACCTTC.

The chain employs TRBV20-1 and TRBJ1-3; D gene uncertain. The CDR3 consists of 15 residues. Trimming stripped 6 bases from V and 0 bases from J, with 15 bases between. Germline V CDR1 and CDR2: DFQATT, SNEGSKA (reference sequence). This CDR3 is CSARPGTNSGNTIYF. In DNA, the CDR3 is TGCAGTGCCCGACCCGGAACCAACTCTGGAAACACCATATATTTT.

In this sample, this clone is medium-sized. The chain uses TRBV2 and TRBJ1-1; no clear D gene. V lost 6 bases, J lost 1 base, and 15 bases lay in between. Germline loops: CDR1 SNHLY, CDR2 FYNNEI. The CDR3 contains 15 residues. The CDR3 sequence: CASSLPKGWNTEAFF. CDR3 nucleotide sequence: TGTGCCAGCAGCCTCCCCAAGGGATGGAACACTGAAGCTTTCTTT.

The CDR3 is CASSMWGSYEQYV. The DNA of the CDR3 is TGTGCCAGCAGTATGTGGGGCTCCTACGAGCAGTACGTC. The rearrangement joins TRBV6-2 or TRBV6-3 to TRBJ2-7; D gene uncertain. Trimming took off 5 bases at V and 0 bases at J, with 8 bases between the two ends. The CDR3 contains 13 residues. Germline V gene sequence: CDR1 MNHEY, CDR2 SVGEGT.

This clone came up a few times. V usage is TRBV19 and J usage is TRBJ2-7, with a possible D match to TRBD1 (7 bases). Per the germline V gene, CDR1 is LNHDA and CDR2 is SQIVND (reference sequence). The V and J ends lost 0 bases and 3 bases respectively, with 12 bases between them. The CDR3 is 15 residues long. As DNA, the CDR3 is TGTGCCAGTAGTATAGAGGAGGGGGCGAACTACGAGCAGTACTTC. It translates to CASSIEEGANYEQYF.

V gene TRBV9 combines with J gene TRBJ2-1; 8 bases match TRBD2. CDR3 size: 18 residues. V gave up 0 bases and J gave up 8 bases; unmatched junction bases: 16. Per the germline V gene, CDR1 is SGDLS and CDR2 is YYNGEE. In DNA, the CDR3 is TGTGCCAGCAGCGTAGGTCACTGGAGAAGCGGGAGTAGACATGAGCAGTTCTTC. It yields the protein CASSVGHWRSGSRHEQFF.

This clone came up many times. The chain combines TRBV20-1 with TRBJ2-7, with TRBD2 matching over 10 bases. Per germline, CDR1 DFQATT and CDR2 SNEGSKA (reference sequence). The CDR3 loop spans 14 amino acids. V lost 6 bases to trimming and J lost 0 bases; unmatched junction nucleotides: 5. The CDR3 DNA follows: TGCAGTGCGAGAAGCGGGGGGGACTCCTACGAGCAGTACTTC. As protein: CSARSGGDSYEQYF.

This clone occurred a few times. V gene TRBV9 combines with J gene TRBJ2-2, with TRBD2 matching over 14 bases. V gave up 4 bases and J gave up 9 bases; unmatched junction bases: 14. The germline V gene has CDR1 SGDLS and CDR2 YYNGEE. The CDR3 runs to 18 residues. The CDR3 region has the DNA TGTGCCAGCAGCAAAGGTTCTTCGGGACTAGCGGGAGTCAGGGAGCTGTTTTTT. Its protein is CASSKGSSGLAGVRELFF.

This clone was counted between two and nine times. The genes are TRBV7-9 and TRBJ1-5; a possible D gene is TRBD1 (6 bases). V was pared by 3 bases and J by 4 bases, with 10 bases between. The CDR3 extends over 14 amino acids. CDR1 and CDR2 from the germline V gene are SEHNR and FQNEAQ (reference sequence). Written as DNA, the CDR3 is TGTGCCAGCAGCTTCACAGGGAGAAATCAGCCCCAGCATTTT. It translates to CASSFTGRNQPQHF.

This clone was picked up a small number of times. The chain links TRBV20-1 to TRBJ2-7, with 14 positions matching TRBD2. The CDR3 is made up of 17 amino acids. Trimming removed 5 bases from V and 3 bases from J; junction bases left unmatched: 12. The germline V gene has CDR1 DFQATT and CDR2 SNEGSKA (reference sequence). CDR3 nucleotides: TGCAGTGCTCCAAATCCCGGGACTAGCGGGAGTGTCTACGAGCAGTACTTC. Residues: CSAPNPGTSGSVYEQYF.

Many counts were recorded for this clone. The chain employs TRBV6-4 and TRBJ2-3; D uncertain. CDR1 and CDR2 (germline): MRHNA, SNTAGT. The germline V and J ends were trimmed by 5 bases and 0 bases, with 6 bases remaining between them. CDR3 size: 13 residues. This CDR3 is CASSTASTDTQYF. For the CDR3, the DNA is TGTGCCAGCAGTACCGCGAGCACAGATACGCAGTATTTT.

The V call is TRBV4-3, the J call TRBJ2-3; weak D call: TRBD2 (6 bases). This CDR3 comprises 15 residues. V was shortened by 1 base and J by 4 bases, with 12 bases between the two germline ends. CDR1 is LGHNA, CDR2 YSLEER, per germline. The CDR3 region has the DNA TGCGCCAGCAGCCAAGGGACGGGAGCGTCAGATACGCAGTATTTT. It codes for CASSQGTGASDTQYF.

This clone was observed a few times. The chain joins TRBV27 to TRBJ1-2; TRBD1 aligns across 7 bases. V was clipped by 5 bases and J by 2 bases; unmatched bases: 5. Germline loops: CDR1 MNHEY, CDR2 SMNVEV (reference sequence). This CDR3 spans 14 amino acids. CDR3 coding DNA: TGTGCCAGCAGTCCAAGACAGGGCAACTATGGCTACACCTTC. Translated: CASSPRQGNYGYTF.

This clone was detected only a few times. Other DNA sequences in this specimen translate into the identical CDR3. The chain has TRBV5-1 and TRBJ1-2; D unresolved. This CDR3 spans 12 amino acids. V was shortened by 0 bases and J by 8 bases, with 8 bases between the two germline ends. Germline V gene lookup returns CDR1 SGHRS and CDR2 YFSETQ. The CDR3 sequence: CASSLDGKGYTF. CDR3 DNA sequence: TGCGCCAGCAGCTTGGACGGAAAAGGCTACACCTTC.

J is TRBJ1-2 and V is TRBV6-1, with D possibly TRBD1 on 6 matching bases. Trimming took 5 bases from V and 1 from J, leaving 17 bases between them. CDR3 length equals 16 residues. Germline V gives CDR1 MNHNS, CDR2 SASEGT. CDR3 DNA: TGTGCCAGCAGTCCATCCCTCAGGGGTAATAACTATGGCTACACCTTC. This codes for CASSPSLRGNNYGYTF.

This clone was observed a handful of times. The gene calls are TRBV6-2 or TRBV6-3 and TRBJ1-1, with a tentative D call TRBD1 (6 bases). Trimming cost V 7 bases and J 0 bases, with 12 bases left between them. Germline V gives CDR1 MNHEY, CDR2 SVGEGT. The CDR3 extends over 14 amino acids. CDR3 in amino acids: CASIPGVVNTEAFF. The CDR3 DNA follows: TGTGCCAGCATCCCAGGGGTAGTGAACACTGAAGCTTTCTTT.

The V and J genes are TRBV28 and TRBJ1-2; D remains ambiguous. Trimming pared 1 base from V and 2 bases from J, leaving 2 bases between. The CDR3 length is 12 residues. CDR1 is MDHEN, CDR2 SYDVKM, per germline. The CDR3 DNA reads as TGTGCCAGCAGTTTATTCAACTATGGCTACACCTTC. It codes for CASSLFNYGYTF.

This clone has more than one count but fewer than ten. V is TRBV6-1 and J is TRBJ2-3; D gene unclear. The CDR3 sequence is 13 residues long. The germline V and J ends were trimmed by 8 bases and 4 bases, with 13 bases remaining between them. From germline, CDR1 is MNHNS and CDR2 SASEGT. CDR3 coding DNA: TGTGCCAGCTTTGACACCGAGGCAGATACGCAGTATTTT. Its translation is CASFDTEADTQYF.

The gene calls are TRBV11-2 and TRBJ2-7; TRBD1 or TRBD2 may be the D gene (5 bases each). The length of the CDR3 is 14 residues. Germline lookup yields CDR1 SGHAT and CDR2 FQNNGV. With 1 base removed from V and 5 bases from J, the gap between germline ends came to 12 bases. The CDR3 loop is CASSLGGARNEQYF. In DNA form, the CDR3 reads TGTGCCAGCAGCTTAGGAGGGGCACGCAACGAGCAGTACTTC.

This clone was counted between two and nine times. This chain connects TRBV20-1 to TRBJ2-7; no reliable D call. Looked up from germline, CDR1 is DFQATT and CDR2 is SNEGSKA (reference sequence). This CDR3 region has 13 residues. Trimming removed 3 bases from V and 5 bases from J, with 14 bases in between. CDR3 loop: CSASYVGLDEQYF. The CDR3 DNA reads as TGCAGTGCTAGTTACGTAGGGTTAGACGAGCAGTACTTC.

This clone was counted between two and nine times. This chain connects TRBV28 to TRBJ2-7, with 9 bases identical to TRBD2. This CDR3 comprises 15 residues. V dropped 6 bases and J dropped 0; count of bases not matched to a gene: 6. Germline loops: CDR1 MDHEN, CDR2 SYDVKM. CDR3 nucleotides: TGTGCCAGCAGCCTAGCGGGATTAATCTCCTACGAGCAGTACTTC. This codes for CASSLAGLISYEQYF.

The chain joins TRBV7-8 to TRBJ2-2; maybe TRBD1 (6 bases). With 4 bases removed from V and 4 bases from J, the gap between germline ends came to 16 bases. CDR1 is SGHVS and CDR2 is FQNEAQ in the germline V gene. CDR3 size: 16 residues. The CDR3 DNA reads TGTGCCAGCAGCTCATCACAGGGAAGGAGCACCGGGGAGCTGTTTTTT. Translating gives CASSSSQGRSTGELFF.

This chain joins TRBV7-3 and TRBJ2-3; 9 bases line up with TRBD1. The germline V gene has CDR1 SGHTA and CDR2 FQGTGA. V lost 3 bases and J lost 3; bases outside the gene matches: 13. The CDR3 runs to 18 residues. This CDR3 is CASSFTRFGTGKTDTQYF. The CDR3 DNA sequence: TGTGCCAGCAGCTTTACTCGTTTCGGGACAGGGAAGACAGATACGCAGTATTTT.